This TCR beta chain was sequenced during a study of blood T cells in healthy people across ages. Whole-study results and caveats: Per million T cells, TCR beta diversity dropped roughly linearly as age increased.

With a J-beta primer mix and a sample-barcoded 5' primer, a second PCR ran 7 to 11 cycles. Template switching added a 12-random-nucleotide identifier to every cDNA molecule. A single record per CDR3 protein comes from TCRdb applying MiXCR to the 5' RACE reads. The sample lists about 1,400,000 distinct CDR3 sequences; almost 60% were seen once. Remarks on this clonotype: Its specificity is unknown.

The CDR3 sequence is 15 residues long. In germline, CDR1 is MNHEY, CDR2 SMNVEV (reference sequence). The clonotype comes from a man in his late teens or twenties in good health. The chain combines TRBV27 with TRBJ2-4; maybe TRBD1 (6 bases). The J call may be mistaken, given a closer DNA end match to TRBJ2-7. The sequenced sample was blood. Here the CDR3 reads CASSPPDRIGYEQYF. CDR3 DNA sequence: TGTGCCAGCAGTCCCCCCGACAGGATTGGGTACGAGCAGTACTTC.